This is a list of T cell receptor beta chains from one sample in a study of T-cell reconstitution after alpha-beta-depleted transplantation in children. TCRdb independently ran MiXCR on the PCR reads; one entry per CDR3 protein. The sample yields around 300,000 distinct CDR3 sequences, over 7% seen once. Sequenced here: peripheral blood, sampled 360 days after TCRalphabeta/CD19-depleted stem cell transplant. These receptors were obtained from a female patient aged 2-10 years who had a stem cell transplant for Fanconi anemia, so the T cells may come from the graft donor. The CDR3 runs from the conserved cysteine through the conserved F or W. The order of the fields is clone size, J gene, D gene, V gene, CDR3 DNA, CDR3 protein. The D gene is left open where the match is weak. Expanded clones are given a class, and other clones once, few, many or no size at all.

clone_size: few
j_call: TRBJ1-2
d_call: -
v_call: TRBV11-2
cdr3_nt: TGTGCCAGCAGCTTCGGAGGACCGTCTACCTATGGCTACACCTTC
cdr3_aa: CASSFGGPSTYGYTF

clone_size: -
j_call: TRBJ2-3
d_call: TRBD2
v_call: TRBV20-1
cdr3_nt: TGCAGTGCTGATGGACTAGCGGGGTTTCCAGATACGCAGTATTTT
cdr3_aa: CSADGLAGFPDTQYF

clone_size: -
j_call: TRBJ1-1
d_call: -
v_call: TRBV12-5
cdr3_nt: TGTGCTAGTGGTTTGGGAGGATCGAACACTGAAGCTTTCTTT
cdr3_aa: CASGLGGSNTEAFF

clone_size: -
j_call: TRBJ1-2
d_call: -
v_call: TRBV14
cdr3_nt: TGTGCCAGCAGCCAAGCTTGGGACGGAGCTAACTATGGCTACACCTTC
cdr3_aa: CASSQAWDGANYGYTF

clone_size: many
j_call: TRBJ2-7
d_call: -
v_call: TRBV7-9
cdr3_nt: TGTGCCAGCAGCTTAGAGAGGCAGGGAAACGAGCAGTACTTC
cdr3_aa: CASSLERQGNEQYF

clone_size: few
j_call: TRBJ1-2
d_call: -
v_call: TRBV29-1
cdr3_nt: TGCAGCTCCCAGGGGCCTAACTATGGCTACACCTTC
cdr3_aa: CSSQGPNYGYTF

clone_size: once
j_call: TRBJ2-5
d_call: TRBD2
v_call: TRBV4-2
cdr3_nt: TGTGCCAGCAGCCCCACGACTAGCGGGGGGGCCGCGACCCAGTACTTC
cdr3_aa: CASSPTTSGGAATQYF

clone_size: -
j_call: TRBJ2-5
d_call: -
v_call: TRBV6-5
cdr3_nt: TGTGCCAGCAGTTACTCTAGCGGAGAGGGGGAGACCCAGTACTTC
cdr3_aa: CASSYSSGEGETQYF

clone_size: many
j_call: TRBJ2-7
d_call: -
v_call: TRBV29-1
cdr3_nt: TGCAGCGTAGGTCCCGCGGGTTACGAGCAGTACTTC
cdr3_aa: CSVGPAGYEQYF

clone_size: -
j_call: TRBJ1-5
d_call: -
v_call: TRBV29-1
cdr3_nt: TGCAGCGTCGGGGGGGGGGCAGGGGACGATCAGCCCCAGCATTTT
cdr3_aa: CSVGGGAGDDQPQHF

clone_size: many
j_call: TRBJ2-3
d_call: TRBD1
v_call: TRBV7-9
cdr3_nt: TGTGCCAGCAGCTTGATGGGACAGGCCTACACAGATACGCAGTATTTT
cdr3_aa: CASSLMGQAYTDTQYF

clone_size: many
j_call: TRBJ2-7
d_call: TRBD1
v_call: TRBV28
cdr3_nt: TGTGCCAGCAGTTTGAGTCTTCGGGGACAGGGGGCGGACGAGCAGTACTTC
cdr3_aa: CASSLSLRGQGADEQYF

clone_size: -
j_call: TRBJ1-3
d_call: -
v_call: TRBV3-1
cdr3_nt: TGTGCCAGCAGCCAGGTCTCCGGGTCCTCTGGAAACACCATATATTTT
cdr3_aa: CASSQVSGSSGNTIYF

clone_size: -
j_call: TRBJ1-5
d_call: -
v_call: TRBV4-1
cdr3_nt: TGCGCCAGCAGCCAGTTTACAAGTAATCAGCCCCAGCATTTT
cdr3_aa: CASSQFTSNQPQHF

clone_size: many
j_call: TRBJ1-5
d_call: TRBD1
v_call: TRBV12-3/TRBV12-4
cdr3_nt: TGTGCCAGCAGTCCCGGGACAGGGTTGGAGAATCAGCCCCAGCATTTT
cdr3_aa: CASSPGTGLENQPQHF

clone_size: few
j_call: TRBJ2-3
d_call: TRBD2
v_call: TRBV28
cdr3_nt: TGTGCCAGCGTACCGGGTGTGGGACTAGCGGGGGGACACACAGATACGCAGTATTTT
cdr3_aa: CASVPGVGLAGGHTDTQYF

clone_size: -
j_call: TRBJ2-1
d_call: TRBD2
v_call: TRBV30
cdr3_nt: TGTGCCTGGAGTGAATATAAGGGACTAGCGGGGTTTGGGGATGAGCAGTTCTTC
cdr3_aa: CAWSEYKGLAGFGDEQFF

clone_size: many
j_call: TRBJ1-1
d_call: -
v_call: TRBV28
cdr3_nt: TGTGCCAGCAGCTACAGGAACACTGAAGCTTTCTTT
cdr3_aa: CASSYRNTEAFF

clone_size: few
j_call: TRBJ1-1
d_call: TRBD1
v_call: TRBV29-1
cdr3_nt: TGCAGCGTCGGTTGGGCCGGGACAGGAGGAGCTAGAGGTGAAGCTTTCTTT
cdr3_aa: CSVGWAGTGGARGEAFF

clone_size: few
j_call: TRBJ2-5
d_call: TRBD1
v_call: TRBV5-1
cdr3_nt: TGCGCCAGCAGCTTGGGTAGGACAGGGGGCGTAGAGACCCAGTACTTC
cdr3_aa: CASSLGRTGGVETQYF

clone_size: -
j_call: TRBJ2-7
d_call: -
v_call: TRBV18
cdr3_nt: TGTGCCAGCTCACACTACAGAGAAACTTACGAGCAGTACTTC
cdr3_aa: CASSHYRETYEQYF

clone_size: many
j_call: TRBJ2-3
d_call: -
v_call: TRBV9
cdr3_nt: TGTGCCAGCAGCTACCGCGGCGGTCACGGGAAAGATACGCAGTATTTT
cdr3_aa: CASSYRGGHGKDTQYF

clone_size: many
j_call: TRBJ1-1
d_call: TRBD1
v_call: TRBV18
cdr3_nt: TGTGCCAGCTCACCTCGGACAGGAAACACCGTGAACACTGAAGCTTTCTTT
cdr3_aa: CASSPRTGNTVNTEAFF

clone_size: few
j_call: TRBJ1-2
d_call: -
v_call: TRBV30
cdr3_nt: TGTGCCTGGAGTTCAGGGAGGGTCTATGGCTACACCTTC
cdr3_aa: CAWSSGRVYGYTF

clone_size: many
j_call: TRBJ2-2
d_call: -
v_call: TRBV5-1
cdr3_nt: TGCGCCAGCAGCTTGGGGGACGGAAACACCGGGGAGCTGTTTTTT
cdr3_aa: CASSLGDGNTGELFF

clone_size: few
j_call: TRBJ1-5
d_call: -
v_call: TRBV25-1
cdr3_nt: TGTGCCAGCAGTGAATCCGGGGCGAGCAATCAGCCCCAGCATTTT
cdr3_aa: CASSESGASNQPQHF

clone_size: -
j_call: TRBJ2-4
d_call: -
v_call: TRBV4-3
cdr3_nt: TGCGCCAGCAGCCAACTCCTAGGGGTGCAAAACATTCAGTACTTC
cdr3_aa: CASSQLLGVQNIQYF

clone_size: many
j_call: TRBJ1-1
d_call: -
v_call: TRBV7-9
cdr3_nt: TGTGCCAGCAGCTTAACCCCGGGTCGGAGCACTGAAGCTTTCTTT
cdr3_aa: CASSLTPGRSTEAFF

clone_size: -
j_call: TRBJ1-1
d_call: -
v_call: TRBV12-3/TRBV12-4
cdr3_nt: TGTGCCAGCAGTTTTAGGACAGTCGGGGCTTTCTTT
cdr3_aa: CASSFRTVGAFF

clone_size: many
j_call: TRBJ2-5
d_call: -
v_call: TRBV5-5
cdr3_nt: TGTGCCAGCAGCTTGGCCGTGGCGGAGACCCAGTACTTC
cdr3_aa: CASSLAVAETQYF

clone_size: many
j_call: TRBJ2-7
d_call: -
v_call: TRBV7-3
cdr3_nt: TGTGCCAGCAGCCTACTCCCCGCTGGCGAGCAGTACTTC
cdr3_aa: CASSLLPAGEQYF

clone_size: many
j_call: TRBJ2-5
d_call: TRBD1
v_call: TRBV12-3/TRBV12-4
cdr3_nt: TGTGCCAGCAGTTTCTCAGGACAGGGAGGAGAGACCCAGTACTTC
cdr3_aa: CASSFSGQGGETQYF

clone_size: few
j_call: TRBJ2-6
d_call: -
v_call: TRBV12-3/TRBV12-4
cdr3_nt: TGTGCCAGCAGTCCGGACCCAGTTGGGGCCAACGTCCTGACTTTC
cdr3_aa: CASSPDPVGANVLTF

clone_size: few
j_call: TRBJ1-6
d_call: TRBD1
v_call: TRBV5-5
cdr3_nt: TGTGCCAGCAGCCACGGACAGGGTACCCCCCTCCACTTT
cdr3_aa: CASSHGQGTPLHF

clone_size: many
j_call: TRBJ2-3
d_call: -
v_call: TRBV27
cdr3_nt: TGTGCCAGCAGTTTATTAGCGGAGAGCACAGATACGCAGTATTTT
cdr3_aa: CASSLLAESTDTQYF

clone_size: -
j_call: TRBJ2-1
d_call: -
v_call: TRBV3-1
cdr3_nt: TGTGCCAGCAGCCAACTAAGGGGGAGCTCCTACAATGAGCAGTTCTTC
cdr3_aa: CASSQLRGSSYNEQFF

clone_size: many
j_call: TRBJ1-5
d_call: -
v_call: TRBV20-1
cdr3_nt: TGCAGTGCTCCCCCGGGACGGTATAGCAATCAGCCCCAGCATTTT
cdr3_aa: CSAPPGRYSNQPQHF

clone_size: many
j_call: TRBJ2-3
d_call: -
v_call: TRBV10-2
cdr3_nt: TGCGCCAGCAGTGAAACGTGGGGGGGGCGTGATACGCAGTATTTT
cdr3_aa: CASSETWGGRDTQYF

clone_size: -
j_call: TRBJ2-2
d_call: TRBD2
v_call: TRBV6-1
cdr3_nt: TGTGCCAGCTTCGAACTAGCGGGAGGGCCCGGGGAGCTGTTTTTT
cdr3_aa: CASFELAGGPGELFF

clone_size: many
j_call: TRBJ2-7
d_call: -
v_call: TRBV29-1
cdr3_nt: TGCAGCGTTGGGGGAGCGGCACCGACCTACGAGCAGTACTTC
cdr3_aa: CSVGGAAPTYEQYF

clone_size: many
j_call: TRBJ2-1
d_call: -
v_call: TRBV5-1
cdr3_nt: TGCGCCAGCAGCCTTCTTAGCTCCTACAATGAGCAGTTCTTC
cdr3_aa: CASSLLSSYNEQFF

clone_size: few
j_call: TRBJ2-5
d_call: -
v_call: TRBV7-6
cdr3_nt: TGTGCCAGCAGCTTAGAGCCCAATCAAGAGACCCAGTACTTC
cdr3_aa: CASSLEPNQETQYF

clone_size: many
j_call: TRBJ1-2
d_call: -
v_call: TRBV12-3/TRBV12-4
cdr3_nt: TGTGCCAGCAGTTTAGGGGGACCCATTGGTGGCTACACCTTC
cdr3_aa: CASSLGGPIGGYTF

clone_size: -
j_call: TRBJ1-5
d_call: -
v_call: TRBV7-2
cdr3_nt: TGTGCCAGCAGCTTAAACAGGGTTTTGCAGCCCCAGCATTTT
cdr3_aa: CASSLNRVLQPQHF

clone_size: many
j_call: TRBJ2-3
d_call: -
v_call: TRBV10-3
cdr3_nt: TGTGCCATCAGTGAGTCGACGGCAGTCCTTATCCGCACAGATACGCAGTATTTT
cdr3_aa: CAISESTAVLIRTDTQYF

clone_size: -
j_call: TRBJ2-5
d_call: -
v_call: TRBV23-1
cdr3_nt: TGCGCCAGCAGTCAATCGTGGACAAACCAAGAGACCCAGTACTTC
cdr3_aa: CASSQSWTNQETQYF

clone_size: -
j_call: TRBJ2-1
d_call: -
v_call: TRBV18
cdr3_nt: TGTGCCAGCTCACCACCAGGAGGGAGGTCCTACAATGAGCAGTTCTTC
cdr3_aa: CASSPPGGRSYNEQFF

clone_size: once
j_call: TRBJ1-2
d_call: -
v_call: TRBV5-1
cdr3_nt: TGCGCCAGCAGCTTGGGAGACCGCTCACCCCCCTACACCTTC
cdr3_aa: CASSLGDRSPPYTF

clone_size: few
j_call: TRBJ2-7
d_call: TRBD2
v_call: TRBV27
cdr3_nt: TGTGCCAGCAGTTTATGGGGGACTAGCAGGCCCTACGAGCAGTACTTC
cdr3_aa: CASSLWGTSRPYEQYF